This TCR beta chain came from a study of shared clonotypes between healthy human individuals (TCRdb year 2020). At the level of the whole study: The cohort included three men and a couple of women between 18 and 49 years of age. For each donor, CD4 naive and CD4 memory were each run on three plates, CD8 naive on two plates, and CD8 memory on one plate. To estimate repertoire size and how much clonotype sharing occurs between individuals, the study deeply sequenced the blood TCR repertoires of several healthy adults. To increase sequencing depth and limit assay-specific biases, different laboratories used diverse techniques to prepare libraries and sequence TCR repertoires. Each donor's leukapheresis produced roughly between roughly 0.85 and 10 billion PBMCs. The full study reports these points: Compared with non-shared clonotypes, the clonotypes found in all four sorted-subset donors had higher generation probabilities. Sampling was limited to blood, and TCR repertoires in tissue likely differ from TCR repertoires in blood. Based on pairwise subsampling, the degree of clonotype sharing among donors was expected to be affected by sequencing depth. The genetic and exposure-history diversity represented was limited by the small number of donors. Naive subsets generally had larger estimated clonotype richness than memory subsets. About 4.5% of naive CD4, 3.5% of naive CD8, around 2.3% of memory CD4, and more than 0.35% of memory CD8 clonotypes were shared across four donors. Incomplete sequencing was indicated by rarefaction of sorted-subset datasets, despite the large sequencing depth.

The cysteine opens and the phenylalanine closes a CDR3 of 13 amino acids. Solely the CDR3 DNA is kept, with 39 bases framed from the first base. V sheds 5 bases and J sheds 5 bases, leaving 11 bases between their ends. CDR1 MDHEN and CDR2 SYDVKM are derived from the germline V gene. Regarding this clone: Its antigen remains unidentified. No qualities accompany the bases; no much larger clone lies one base away.

For the CD8 naive samples, CD45RO-negative cells were positively selected for CCR7, yielding a CD45RA+CCR7+ population from which TemRA cells were excluded. Healthy HIV-negative adults with no recently reported acute infections or vaccinations were included as donors. All donors were Caucasian adults living in Nashville, Tennessee, USA. After blood collection by leukapheresis, PBMCs were isolated using Ficoll-Histopaque density gradient centrifugation and then cryopreserved in the vapor phase of liquid nitrogen. Purity and quantity of every magnetically sorted T cell population were checked by analytical flow cytometry. Genomic DNA was isolated from each sorted fraction and quantified by UV absorbance on a Nanodrop 2000c. Using the deep immunoSEQ assay, multiplex PCR amplified TCR CDR3 regions from genomic DNA. Extracted genomic DNA from each cell subset was spread evenly across all wells of several immunoSEQ 96-well plates, with each plate serving as a replicate. For sorted subsets, approximately 190 ng genomic DNA, equal to tens of thousands of T cell genomes, was loaded into each replicate PCR. Purified libraries were measured with a Qubit 3.0 fluorometer, size-checked on a Bioanalyzer 2100, and measured again with the KAPA Library Quantification kit. Every immunoSEQ 96-well plate was sequenced on a separate single-read 150-cycle Illumina NextSeq 550 flow cell. In the original analysis: Because the immunoSEQ output held only junctional sequences and lacked quality scores, the filtering could not match the filtering applied to full-length reads. Sequences were annotated with PyIR, a Python wrapper for IgBLAST v1.9, using IMGT germline references to assign V/J genes and CDR3. Reads were removed for weak V/J assignments (E-value above 1e-6), missing CDR3, stop codons, out-of-frame junctions, or ambiguous translated residues. A V3J clonotype was defined by an identical inferred V gene, J gene, and CDR3 amino acid sequence. To compute the percentage overlap between repertoires, the number of shared unique clonotypes was divided by the size of the smaller repertoire. RTK rarefaction, the Chao1 estimator, and Recon v2.1 estimates of unobserved clonotypes were used to assess repertoire richness. OLGA was used to compute generation probabilities for all TCRbeta clonotypes that the gDNA method yielded from several donors. The clones in this table, taken by TCRdb from immuneACCESS, are in-frame only. Not every clone is retained; where verified, under half of the shortfall comes from an unresolved V gene, and the cause of the rest is unknown. The V and J calls and clone size come from that table; D and trimming were worked out from the DNA. The sample table shows hundreds of thousands of clones, and just over 95% are seen once. About 0.21% of the sample goes to the ten largest clones.

The specimen sequenced was naive CD8+ T cells sorted from blood. The cell subset or site tag for this specimen amounts to: CD45RA+CCR7+. The sequence was obtained from a man aged 25-40 years in good health. The chain couples TRBV28 to TRBJ2-3; TRBD2 is possibly the D segment (6 matching bases). The CDR3 corresponds to CASSTGLRDTQYF. The DNA reads TGTGCCAGCAGTACGGGACTTCGAGATACGCAGTATTTT.